Below, one T cell receptor beta chain is given with its context. This sample is drawn from a study of monozygotic twins with inflammatory bowel disease. The template-switching step introduced UMIs that carried a 6-nucleotide sample barcode. TCRdb reworked the 5' RACE reads into one entry per CDR3 protein, no DNA. Its table records 350,000 to 500,000 distinct CDR3 sequences. Whole blood supplied total RNA, and T cells were not sorted. The CDR3 runs 14 residues. Germline V CDR1 and CDR2: MNHNY, SVGAGI (reference sequence). This TCR derives from a human donor with ulcerative colitis or Crohn's disease, or a healthy co-twin of an affected twin (not recorded which). Sequencing was done on a sample of blood. The gene calls are TRBV6-6 and TRBJ2-2; without DNA, the TCRdb call of TRBD1 cannot be checked. The CDR3 is CASGGATNTGELFF.